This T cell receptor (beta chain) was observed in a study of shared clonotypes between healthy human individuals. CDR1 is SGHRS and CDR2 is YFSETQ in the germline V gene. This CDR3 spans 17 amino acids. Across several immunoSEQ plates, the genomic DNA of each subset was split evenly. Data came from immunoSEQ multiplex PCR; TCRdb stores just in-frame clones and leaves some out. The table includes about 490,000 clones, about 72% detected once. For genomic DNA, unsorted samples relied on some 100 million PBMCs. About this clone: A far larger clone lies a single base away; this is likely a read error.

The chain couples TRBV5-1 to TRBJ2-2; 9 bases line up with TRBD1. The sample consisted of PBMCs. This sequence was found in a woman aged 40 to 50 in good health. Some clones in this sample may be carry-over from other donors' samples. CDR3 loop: CASSLGAGQGFSGGLFF. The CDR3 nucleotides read TGCGCCAGCAGCTTGGGTGCGGGACAGGGTTTTTCCGGGGGGCTGTTTTTT.